Below, one T cell receptor beta chain is given with its context. No antigen is known for it. This record belongs to a study of early T cells in non-severe SARS-CoV-2 infection. Study-wide findings and caveats: Matching against VDJdb likely underestimated virus-specific expansions, favoring anti-spike CD8.

Trimming took 1 base from V and 4 from J, leaving 13 bases between them. Per germline, CDR1 SGHVS and CDR2 FQNEAQ. This CDR3 comprises 15 residues. The TCR library protocol attached unique molecular identifiers to the individual cDNA molecules. Each CDR3 protein is one row after TCRdb ran MiXCR on the 5' RACE reads. The top ten hold 0.58% of the sample, which has 70,000 to 95,000 distinct CDR3 sequences, around 15% seen once. Sequenced input: whole blood. This receptor was obtained from an adult who was a healthcare worker with PCR-confirmed SARS-CoV-2 infection or an uninfected control (not recorded which). The V and J genes are TRBV7-8 and TRBJ1-1; possibly TRBD1 for D (5 bases). CDR3 region: CASSLVRSGTTEAFF. CDR3 DNA: TGTGCCAGCAGCTTAGTTCGGTCCGGGACCACTGAAGCTTTCTTT.